Sequencing of this T cell receptor beta chain was carried out in a study of blood T cell repertoires in COVID-19. Looking at the study overall: Sources were T cells, B-cell-depleted T cells, or PBMCs; the material itself was cDNA or gDNA.

Authors' processing steps: The authors estimated nucleated cell counts from reference gene primer amplification. The protocol was immunoSEQ multiplex PCR, while the TCRdb copy is restricted to in-frame clones and leaves out a portion. The V and J calls and clone size come from that table; D and trimming were worked out from the DNA. The sample has about 39,000 clones, roughly 92% seen once. Germline assignment: CDR1 SGHRS and CDR2 YFSETQ. Deletions cut 1 base from V and 5 bases from J, with 12 bases between. The CDR3 spans 14 residues. The clonotype originates from a man aged 50 to 60 with active COVID-19. Sequences were obtained from peripheral blood. V gene TRBV5-1 combines with J gene TRBJ2-5; possibly TRBD2 for D (5 bases). This chain's CDR3 is CASSLSGLWETQYF. Here the CDR3 DNA reads TGCGCCAGCAGCTTGAGCGGCCTATGGGAGACCCAGTACTTC. Full variable domain (missing parts from reference TRBV5-1 and TRBJ2-5): KAGVTQTPRYLIKTRGQQVTLSCSPISGHRSVSWYQQTPGQGLQFLFEYFSETQRNKGNFPGRFSGRQFSNSRSEMNVSTLELGDSALYLCASSLSGLWETQYFGPGTRLLVL.